Each of the 24 T cell receptor beta chains below was sequenced from the same sample in a study of shared clonotypes between healthy human individuals. Profiling relied on immunoSEQ multiplex PCR, and the TCRdb table lists in-frame clones only, not all of them. The sample has some 2,500,000 clones, 80% to 95% seen once. Sequencing was performed on naive CD4+ T cells from PBMCs. Subset here: CD45RA+ positively selected. These receptors all come from a man aged 18 to 35 in good health. Some clones in this sample may be carry-over from other donors' samples.

V gene TRBV9 combines with J gene TRBJ2-7; no reliable D call. The CDR3 is 10 residues long. CDR1 is SGDLS, CDR2 YYNGEE, per germline. Trimming took 5 bases from V and 3 from J, leaving 3 bases between them. The DNA of the CDR3 is TGTGCCAGCAGGAACTACGAGCAGTACTTC. This gives the protein CASRNYEQYF.

This clone was seen a handful of times. The chain links TRBV5-1 to TRBJ1-2, with D possibly matching TRBD1 (6 bases). Germline lookup yields CDR1 SGHRS and CDR2 YFSETQ. This CDR3 spans 15 amino acids. V lost 0 bases, J lost 5 bases, and 14 bases lay in between. The CDR3 reads CASSLAGARGYGYTF. CDR3 DNA: TGCGCCAGCAGCTTGGCCGGGGCGAGGGGGTATGGCTACACCTTC.

This chain links TRBV5-1 with TRBJ1-3; D is unclear. This CDR3 comprises 15 residues. Trimming shortened V by 3 bases and J by 5 bases, and 15 bases separated the two germline ends. Germline CDR1 SGHRS, CDR2 YFSETQ. The CDR3 loop reads CASSSHLAGRNTIYF. DNA of the CDR3: TGCGCCAGCAGCTCCCACCTGGCGGGGAGAAACACCATATATTTT.

This chain uses TRBV4-2 with TRBJ2-7; either TRBD1 or TRBD2 may supply D (5 bases each). Trimming took 1 base from V and 2 from J, leaving 9 bases between them. The CDR3 consists of 14 residues. Germline CDR1 LGHNA, CDR2 YNFKEQ. The CDR3 bases are TGTGCCAGCAGCCAAGGAATGGGGGCCTACGAGCAGTACTTC. The encoded protein is CASSQGMGAYEQYF.

About this clone itself: Additional DNA sequences in this sample encode the identical CDR3. The chain combines TRBV5-1 with TRBJ1-3; D uncertain. V was shortened by 0 bases and J by 1 base, with 11 bases between the two germline ends. Germline loops: CDR1 SGHRS, CDR2 YFSETQ. The CDR3 length is 16 residues. Here the CDR3 reads CASSLAGHFSGNTIYF. Written as DNA, the CDR3 is TGCGCCAGCAGCTTGGCCGGTCACTTTTCTGGAAACACCATATATTTT.

V usage is TRBV7-6 and J usage is TRBJ2-7, with a possible D match to TRBD1 (6 bases). Trimming cost V 2 bases and J 5 bases, with 19 bases left between them. The germline V gene has CDR1 SGHVS and CDR2 FNYEAQ. This CDR3 comprises 16 residues. CDR3 coding DNA: TGTGCCAGCAGCTTACGGGACACCCTAATCTGGGACGAGCAGTACTTC. Amino acids: CASSLRDTLIWDEQYF.

The V gene is TRBV15, the J gene TRBJ2-5; no clear D. The CDR3 contains 15 residues. The V end was cut by 3 bases, the J end by 1 base, with 12 bases between. The germline gives CDR1 LNHNV, CDR2 YYDKDF (reference sequence). DNA for the CDR3: TGTGCCACCAGCAGGAGGCGACAAGCCCAAGAGACCCAGTACTTC. This encodes CATSRRRQAQETQYF.

The gene calls are TRBV5-4 and TRBJ2-2; 7 nucleotides align to TRBD2. J gave up 2 bases and V 4 bases, and 5 bases lay outside the gene matches. Germline-derived CDR1 and CDR2 are SGHNT and YYREEE (reference sequence). The CDR3 sequence is 15 residues long. The CDR3 coding sequence is TGTGCCAGCAGCCCCAAGACTAGCAACACCGGGGAGCTGTTTTTT. It is translated as CASSPKTSNTGELFF.

J is TRBJ1-1 and V is TRBV28; the D is unclear. CDR1 is MDHEN and CDR2 is SYDVKM in the germline V gene. The length of the CDR3 is 13 residues. Trimming cost V 2 bases and J 8 bases, with 12 bases left between them. CDR3 nucleotides: TGTGCCAGCAGTTTAAAGGGAACGCGGGAAGCTTTCTTT. It specifies CASSLKGTREAFF. Together with reference TRBV28 and TRBJ1-1, the CDR3 gives the full variable domain: DVKVTQSSRYLVKRTGEKVFLECVQDMDHENMFWYRQDPGLGLRLIYFSYDVKMKEKGDIPEGYSVSREKKERFSLILESASTNQTSMYLCASSLKGTREAFFGQGTRLTVV.

This clone was seen only once. This sequence joins TRBV10-3 and TRBJ2-5, with 9 bases identical to TRBD2. Germline V gene data show CDR1 as ENHRY and CDR2 as SYGVKD. This CDR3 spans 13 amino acids. J lost 7 bases, V lost 4 bases, and 4 bases had no gene match. The chain's CDR3 is CAISGPSGTTQYF. DNA for the CDR3: TGTGCCATCAGTGGACCTAGCGGGACGACCCAGTACTTC.

The chain carries TRBV7-9 and TRBJ1-2; 8 bases fit TRBD1. The CDR3 is 15 amino acids. Germline assignment: CDR1 SEHNR and CDR2 FQNEAQ (reference sequence). The V gene end was trimmed by 4 bases and the J gene end by 0 bases; junction bases not matched to a gene: 4. CDR3 residues: CASSSRTGPNYGYTF. CDR3 nucleotide sequence: TGTGCCAGCAGCTCTCGGACAGGGCCTAACTATGGCTACACCTTC.

This clone appeared a single time. The rearrangement uses TRBV29-1 and TRBJ2-5; no clear D gene. The end of the DNA is better explained by TRBJ2-7, so the J call may be wrong. Germline lookup yields CDR1 SQVTM and CDR2 ANQGSEA. The CDR3 loop spans 12 amino acids. The CDR3 sequence is CSVALGSYEQYF. CDR3 coding DNA: TGCAGCGTTGCATTGGGCTCCTACGAGCAGTACTTC.

As concerns this clone: In the same sample, other DNA sequences code for this CDR3. The chain uses TRBV5-1 and TRBJ1-1, with a weak D call TRBD1 (5 bases). Trimming stripped 4 bases from V and 0 bases from J, with 10 bases between. The CDR3 has 14 residues. CDR1 is SGHRS, CDR2 YFSETQ, per germline. For the CDR3, the DNA is TGCGCCAGCAGCCCGGGACGCTTGAACACTGAAGCTTTCTTT. It translates to CASSPGRLNTEAFF.

This rearrangement joins TRBV5-4 to TRBJ2-1; the D call may be TRBD1 or TRBD2 (6 bases each). Germline CDR1 is SGHNT and CDR2 is YYREEE (reference sequence). The V end lost 3 bases, the J end lost 3 bases, and 16 bases lay between the germline ends. The CDR3 extends over 16 amino acids. CDR3 in amino acids: CASSSRDKGGYNEQFF. CDR3 sequence (DNA): TGTGCCAGCAGCTCAAGGGACAAGGGAGGCTACAATGAGCAGTTCTTC.

CDR3 region: CAWRSLLIGELFF. CDR3 DNA sequence: TGTGCCTGGAGATCTTTGTTAATCGGGGAGCTGTTTTTT. The rearrangement uses TRBV30 and TRBJ2-2; D ambiguous. CDR1 and CDR2 (germline): GTSNPN, SVGIG (reference sequence). V was trimmed by 3 bases and J by 7 bases, leaving 12 bases between them. CDR3 length: 13 residues.

The genes are TRBV4-1 and TRBJ1-4; D is unclear. V dropped 1 base and J dropped 8 bases, with 8 bases sitting between them. Germline V lookup: CDR1 MGHRA, CDR2 YSYEKL. CDR3 length: 13 residues. The CDR3: CASSQGQLEKLFF. In DNA, the CDR3 is TGCGCCAGCAGCCAAGGTCAGCTAGAAAAACTGTTTTTT.

CDR3 DNA sequence: TGCGCCAGCAGCTTGCGGGCCCAGGGTAATGAGCAGTTCTTC. This encodes CASSLRAQGNEQFF. The V and J genes are TRBV5-1 and TRBJ2-1, with D perhaps matching TRBD1 (5 bases). Looked up from germline, CDR1 is SGHRS and CDR2 is YFSETQ. The CDR3 spans 14 residues. V lost 1 base, J lost 7 bases, and 12 bases lay in between.

The chain recombines TRBV5-1 with TRBJ2-3; 10 nucleotides line up with TRBD2. After removal of 3 bases from V and 1 base from J, the junction contained 5 bases not matched to a gene. This CDR3 spans 16 amino acids. Germline assignment: CDR1 SGHRS and CDR2 YFSETQ. CDR3 in amino acids: CASSYYGTSGTDTQYF. CDR3 DNA sequence: TGCGCCAGCAGCTATTACGGGACTAGCGGCACAGATACGCAGTATTTT.

This chain joins TRBV18 and TRBJ2-1, with TRBD2 matching over 11 bases. The germline V gene has CDR1 KGHSH and CDR2 LQKENI. The trim removed 5 bases at V and 10 bases at J, leaving 1 base unmatched. The CDR3 sequence is 12 residues long. CDR3 amino acids: CASSTSGSEQFF. CDR3 bases: TGTGCCAGCTCAACTAGCGGGAGCGAGCAGTTCTTC.

The chain employs TRBV7-3 and TRBJ1-6; D not certain. V was trimmed by 1 base and J by 7 bases, leaving 5 bases between them. Germline lookup yields CDR1 SGHTA and CDR2 FQGTGA. CDR3 length: 13 amino acids. The CDR3 bases are TGTGCCAGCAGCTTAAACAGCAATTCACCCCTCCACTTT. It codes for CASSLNSNSPLHF.

This clone has a single count. This sequence joins TRBV5-1 and TRBJ2-5; a possible D gene is TRBD1 (5 bases). This CDR3 is 16 amino acids long. Germline assignment: CDR1 SGHRS and CDR2 YFSETQ. The V and J ends lost 0 bases and 5 bases respectively, with 17 bases between them. The CDR3 reads CASSLETAPVLETQYF. CDR3 in DNA: TGCGCCAGCAGCTTGGAGACAGCGCCAGTATTGGAGACCCAGTACTTC.

This clone was recorded once. CDR3 in amino acids: CASSDSWDTQYF. CDR3 sequence (DNA): TGTGCCAGCAGTGATTCCTGGGATACGCAGTATTTT. The chain has TRBV6-6 and TRBJ2-3, with unresolved D. Germline V CDR1 and CDR2: MNHNY, SVGAGI (reference sequence). Trimming left V 5 bases short and J 6 bases short, with 9 bases between. The CDR3 runs to 12 residues.

This chain joins TRBV29-1 and TRBJ1-4, with D unresolved. The CDR3 spans 12 residues. V lost 4 bases and J lost 5, with 8 bases in between. Germline V gene lookup returns CDR1 SQVTM and CDR2 ANQGSEA. This chain's CDR3 is CSVGGGNEKLFF. CDR3 bases: TGCAGCGTTGGGGGTGGGAATGAAAAACTGTTTTTT. Using reference TRBV29-1 and TRBJ1-4 for the parts outside the CDR3, the full variable domain is SAVISQKPSRDICQRGTSLTIQCQVDSQVTMMFWYRQQPGQSLTLIATANQGSEATYESGFVIDKFPISRPNLTFSTLTVSNMSPEDSSIYLCSVGGGNEKLFFGSGTQLSVL.

V gene TRBV7-9 combines with J gene TRBJ2-5; D remains unclear. The CDR3 is 15 amino acids. V dropped 1 base and J dropped 5 bases, with 14 bases sitting between them. CDR1 is SEHNR, CDR2 FQNEAQ, per germline (reference sequence). Here the CDR3 reads CASSLVQNVAETQYF. CDR3 nucleotides: TGTGCCAGCAGCTTAGTCCAGAATGTTGCGGAGACCCAGTACTTC.